This TCR beta chain was recovered during a study of T cell repertoires in cytomegalovirus infection. Background on the study: An indication of both CMV infection and matching HLA type came from public TCR beta signatures. Notes on the study in general: Ex vivo, HLA-C-restricted CMV-specific TCR beta clonotypes prevailed over the rest of the response. Cumulative public TCR beta family frequency identified CMV carriers with the relevant HLA.

V lost 2 bases, J lost 4 bases, and 6 bases lay in between. Per the germline V gene, CDR1 is DFQATT and CDR2 is SNEGSKA (reference sequence). The CDR3 consists of 12 residues. A note on this clonotype: Its matching antigen is unknown.

TCRdb redid the calling of the reads with MiXCR, one entry per CDR3 protein. Found here are roughly 760,000 distinct CDR3 sequences, 35% to 40% of them singletons; the top ten hold around 3%. The chain is built from TRBV20-1 and TRBJ1-5; D ambiguous. What was sequenced was PBMCs. The TCR originated in a human donor in good health (CMV status not recorded). Some clones in this sample may be carry-over from other donors' samples. Written as DNA, the CDR3 is TGCAGTGCTAGACGACAAAATCAGCCCCAGCATTTT. This sequence encodes CSARRQNQPQHF.